A selection of T cell receptor beta chains follows, all from one sample in a study of blood T cells in healthy people across ages. TCRdb passed the 5' RACE reads through MiXCR, listing each CDR3 protein once. Here the sample spans some 1.8 million distinct CDR3 sequences, roughly 43% being singletons. The sample taken for sequencing was blood. These receptors were taken from a human donor in good health. The CDR3 runs from the conserved cysteine through the conserved F or W. A D gene is named only where the DNA matches it firmly. Rows give clone size only sometimes, using once, few, many, or a class for an expanded clone.

few | TRBJ2-2 | TRBV6-6 | - | TGTGCCAGCAGTTACTCGACGGGTAGTAACACCGGGGAGCTGTTTTTT | CASSYSTGSNTGELFF
few | TRBJ2-3 | TRBV7-2 | TRBD2 | TGTGCCAGCAGCCTCATAGCGGGGGCCTTCACAGATACGCAGTATTTT | CASSLIAGAFTDTQYF
- | TRBJ1-2 | TRBV6-2/TRBV6-3 | - | TGTGCCGGCAGTTACTCGAAGGGAGGATGGGACGAAGGAGGCTACACCTTC | CAGSYSKGGWDEGGYTF
few | TRBJ2-7 | TRBV12-3/TRBV12-4 | - | TGTGCCAGGAGGGAGCTTGAGACCCCGTACTACGAGCAGTACTTC | CARRELETPYYEQYF
- | TRBJ1-3 | TRBV29-1 | TRBD1 | TGCAGCGTTGAGTTACAGGGACAGGGGAGTCCTGGAAACACCATATATTTT | CSVELQGQGSPGNTIYF
- | TRBJ2-7 | TRBV5-1 | - | TGCGCCAGCAGCCAGTCGGTTGAGTCCTACGAGCAGTACTTC | CASSQSVESYEQYF
few | TRBJ2-7 | TRBV5-1 | - | TGTGCCAGCAGTTTCTCCGGGGCCTACGAGCAGTACTTC | CASSFSGAYEQYF
- | TRBJ2-3 | TRBV29-1 | - | TGCAGCGTACTACAGGGCACAGATACGCAGTATTTT | CSVLQGTDTQYF
- | TRBJ2-4 | TRBV6-2/TRBV6-3 | - | TGTGCCAGCAGTTTACAGGCGAGCGGCATTCAGTACTTC | CASSLQASGIQYF
once | TRBJ1-2 | TRBV20-1 | - | TGCAGTGCTAGAGTCGGTAGCTATGGCAACACCTTC | CSARVGSYGNTF
- | TRBJ1-1 | TRBV12-3/TRBV12-4 | - | TGTGCCAGCAGGAAGGAGGTAGGAGTTGAAGCTTTCTTT | CASRKEVGVEAFF
- | TRBJ2-1 | TRBV7-6 | TRBD2 | TGTGCCAGCAGCGACCAACCCCCGGGACTAGCAAAGTTCTTC | CASSDQPPGLAKFF
few | TRBJ1-2 | TRBV11-2 | - | TGTGCCAGCAGCCGCAGGGAGGTTCATGACTACACCTTC | CASSRREVHDYTF
- | TRBJ2-3 | TRBV18 | - | TGTGCCAGCTCACCACAGGGGACCGGCACAGATACGCAGTATTTT | CASSPQGTGTDTQYF
few | TRBJ2-5 | TRBV29-1 | TRBD2 | TGCAGCGCCGAAGGGACTAGCGGATCATCAGAGACCCAGTACTTC | CSAEGTSGSSETQYF
- | TRBJ2-2 | TRBV6-5 | - | TGTGCCAGCAGTTACTGGGGTTTTGGGGATTCGGGCACCGGGGAGCTGTTTTTT | CASSYWGFGDSGTGELFF
- | TRBJ1-2 | TRBV6-6 | - | TGTGCCAGCAACCCCCGATGGGAGAAGGGCTACACCTTC | CASNPRWEKGYTF
- | TRBJ1-1 | TRBV10-3 | - | TGTGCCATCGGCGGACGTAACACTGAAGCTTTCTTT | CAIGGRNTEAFF
- | TRBJ2-1 | TRBV5-1 | TRBD2 | TGCGCCAGCAGCTGGACTAGCGGGAACAATGAGCAGTTCTTC | CASSWTSGNNEQFF
few | TRBJ2-3 | TRBV3-1 | - | TGTGCCAGCAGCCGTAGTAGGGCAGATACGCAGTATTTT | CASSRSRADTQYF
- | TRBJ2-7 | TRBV12-3/TRBV12-4 | TRBD1 | TGTGCCAGCAGTTACGGACAGGGGGCCGGTTTCGAGCAGTACTTC | CASSYGQGAGFEQYF
few | TRBJ2-2 | TRBV12-3/TRBV12-4 | TRBD1 | TGTGCCAGCAGTCCTTATCAGACAGGGGCCGGGGAGCTGTTTTTT | CASSPYQTGAGELFF
once | TRBJ1-1 | TRBV29-1 | - | TGCAGCGTTGGGCAGGCGGGCGGCACTGAAGCTTTCTTT | CSVGQAGGTEAFF
- | TRBJ1-1 | TRBV10-3 | TRBD1 | TGTGCCATCAGACCCGACAGGGACTCTGAAGCTTTCTTT | CAIRPDRDSEAFF
- | TRBJ2-5 | TRBV24-1 | - | TGTGCCACCAGTGACCAAACGGGGTTCCAAGAGACCCAGTACTTC | CATSDQTGFQETQYF
few | TRBJ2-7 | TRBV9 | TRBD2 | TGTGCCAGCAGCGTAGCCGGGGGGAAGGGATCCGAGCAGTACTTC | CASSVAGGKGSEQYF
once | TRBJ1-1 | TRBV5-1 | - | TGCGCCAGCAGCGGGGGCAGGGGAAGTCGGACTGAAGCTTTCTTT | CASSGGRGSRTEAFF
- | TRBJ1-6 | TRBV5-6 | - | TGTGCCAGCAGCTCCCCATCCTATAATTCACCCCTCCACTTT | CASSSPSYNSPLHF
many | TRBJ2-5 | TRBV5-1 | - | TGTGCCAGCAGCTCAGGACCGGAGGAGACCCAGTACTTC | CASSSGPEETQYF
- | TRBJ2-5 | TRBV20-1 | - | TGCAGTGCTAGAGGCGGGGTTACCCAAGAGACCCAGTACTTC | CSARGGVTQETQYF
- | TRBJ2-3 | TRBV4-1 | TRBD2 | TGCGCCAGCAGCCTTTGGGCTAGCGGGGCCTTCACAGATACGCAGTATTTT | CASSLWASGAFTDTQYF
- | TRBJ2-3 | TRBV7-2 | TRBD2 | TGTGCCAGCAGCTTAGGGACTAGCGGGGCCTCGAGTACAGATACGCAGTATTTT | CASSLGTSGASSTDTQYF
few | TRBJ1-4 | TRBV25-1 | - | TGTGCCAGCAGTGACTCCGGACTTATCCTTGAAAAACTGTTTTTT | CASSDSGLILEKLFF
few | TRBJ2-6 | TRBV9 | - | TGTGCCAGCAGCGTAGAATGGGGCGGGGCCAACGTCCTGACTTTC | CASSVEWGGANVLTF
- | TRBJ2-7 | TRBV5-1 | - | TGCGCCAGCAGCTTGTTAGCAGGGGGGGACTCCGAGCAGTACTTC | CASSLLAGGDSEQYF
few | TRBJ1-2 | TRBV11-2 | - | TGTGCCAGCAGCTTAGATCAGGGTCTACGGGGCTACACCTTC | CASSLDQGLRGYTF
- | TRBJ2-3 | TRBV5-6 | TRBD1 | TGTGCCAGCAGTCAGAACCGGGACAGCCTATTCACAGATACGCAGTATTTT | CASSQNRDSLFTDTQYF
- | TRBJ1-2 | TRBV2 | - | TGTGCCAGCGGCGGAATGGGGGTTCGAGGCTACACCTTC | CASGGMGVRGYTF
- | TRBJ1-6 | TRBV6-1 | TRBD1 | TGTGCCAGCAGTGAGACAGGGGCGAATTCACCCCTCCACTTT | CASSETGANSPLHF
- | TRBJ2-1 | TRBV4-3 | TRBD2 | TGCGCCAGCAGCCAAGATCCGAGGGGGGCTAGCGGGGGGCCGTTCTTC | CASSQDPRGASGGPFF
many | TRBJ1-5 | TRBV4-1 | - | TGTGCCAGCAGCCAAGGCAATCAGCCCCAGCATTTT | CASSQGNQPQHF
- | TRBJ2-1 | TRBV7-3 | TRBD1 | TGTGCCAGCAGCTGGGATCAGGGACAGGGGTTAGGTGAGCAGTTCTTC | CASSWDQGQGLGEQFF
- | TRBJ2-7 | TRBV7-9 | - | TGTGCCAGCAGCTTCGGCCCAGGTAGCTCCTACGAGCAGTACTTC | CASSFGPGSSYEQYF
- | TRBJ1-1 | TRBV4-1 | - | TGCGCCAGCAGCCATAGAATGAGCACTGAAGCTTTCTTT | CASSHRMSTEAFF
few | TRBJ2-3 | TRBV6-2/TRBV6-3 | - | TGTGCCAGCAGTTACTCACTGCGGGCTAGCACAGATACGCAGTATTTT | CASSYSLRASTDTQYF
- | TRBJ2-7 | TRBV11-2 | TRBD1 | TGTGCCAGCAGCCTGCGACAGGGCTCCCTTGCACTCGAGCAGTACTTC | CASSLRQGSLALEQYF
- | TRBJ2-1 | TRBV6-2/TRBV6-3 | - | TGTGCCAGCAGTAAATACGCGGGGGCCGCGAGCTTCTACAATGAGCAGTTCTTC | CASSKYAGAASFYNEQFF
few | TRBJ2-3 | TRBV11-3 | - | TGTGCCAGCAGCTTAGATAAAAGTTGGGGCACAGATACGCAGTATTTT | CASSLDKSWGTDTQYF
- | TRBJ1-1 | TRBV4-2 | - | TGTGCCAGCAGCCAAATAGACAGCTCTGAAGCTTTCTTT | CASSQIDSSEAFF
once | TRBJ2-5 | TRBV10-3 | TRBD2 | TGTGCCGTCAGTGTGGGGACTAGCCGACAAGAGACCCAGTACTTC | CAVSVGTSRQETQYF
- | TRBJ2-1 | TRBV5-1 | - | TGCGCCAGCAGCTTGTGGGGGGACCCTGGGGATGAGCAGTTCTTC | CASSLWGDPGDEQFF